Given below is one T cell receptor (beta chain) in context. The record originates from a study of T-cell reconstitution after alpha-beta-depleted transplantation in children. During its preparation, the TCRbeta library received unique molecular identifiers. In TCRdb, the PCR reads were re-called with MiXCR into one record per CDR3 protein. The sample includes more than 550,000 distinct CDR3 sequences, under 12% of them seen just once. CDR1 and CDR2 (germline): DFQATT, SNEGSKA (reference sequence). V was clipped by 0 bases and J by 2 bases, with 23 bases between them. This CDR3 comprises 19 residues. The material sequenced was PBMCs from the stem cell graft donor, taken from the stem cell graft. The TCR was taken from a human donor who donated a stem cell graft to a child with acute myeloid leukemia. This sequence joins TRBV20-1 and TRBJ2-1, with D possibly matching TRBD1 (5 bases). In DNA form, the CDR3 reads TGCAGTGCTAGAGATGCCAGGGAACGGAACCCTAACCCCTACAATGAGCAGTTCTTC. It yields the protein CSARDARERNPNPYNEQFF.